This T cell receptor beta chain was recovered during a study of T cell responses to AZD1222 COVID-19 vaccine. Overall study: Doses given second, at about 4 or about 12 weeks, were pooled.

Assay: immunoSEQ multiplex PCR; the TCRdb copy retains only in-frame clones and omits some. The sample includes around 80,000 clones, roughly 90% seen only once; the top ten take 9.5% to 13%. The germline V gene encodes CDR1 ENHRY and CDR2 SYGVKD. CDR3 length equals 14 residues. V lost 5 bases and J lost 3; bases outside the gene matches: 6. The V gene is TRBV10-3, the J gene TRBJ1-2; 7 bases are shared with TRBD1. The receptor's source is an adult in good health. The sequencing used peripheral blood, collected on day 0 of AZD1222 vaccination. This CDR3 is CAISQSTGHYGYTF. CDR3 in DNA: TGTGCCATCAGTCAATCGACAGGGCACTATGGCTACACCTTC.